The rows below give T cell receptor beta chains drawn from one sample of a study of spatial heterogeneity in lung cancer. A single record per CDR3 protein comes from TCRdb applying MiXCR to the 5' RACE reads. The table lists nearly 80,000 distinct CDR3 sequences, under 8.5% of them singletons. The sequenced sample was PBMCs, obtained at surgery. The source of these receptors is a male donor with early-stage non-small cell lung cancer. The CDR3 runs from the conserved cysteine through the conserved F or W. The order of the fields is J gene, D gene, V gene, clone size, CDR3 protein, CDR3 DNA. D genes are given only for firm matches. Rows give clone size only sometimes, using once, few, many, or a class for an expanded clone.

j_gene: TRBJ2-4; d_gene: .; v_gene: TRBV19; abundance: many; CDR3aa: CASSPTALLNIQYF; CDR3nt: TGTGCCAGTAGCCCGACAGCCCTCTTAAACATTCAGTACTTC
j_gene: TRBJ2-7; d_gene: .; v_gene: TRBV6-5; abundance: .; CDR3aa: CASSYETTYEQYF; CDR3nt: TGTGCCAGCAGTTACGAGACAACATACGAGCAGTACTTC
j_gene: TRBJ2-7; d_gene: .; v_gene: TRBV10-3; abundance: few; CDR3aa: CAIDRSGLSNEQYF; CDR3nt: TGTGCCATAGACAGGTCAGGGCTCAGTAACGAGCAGTACTTC
j_gene: TRBJ2-2; d_gene: .; v_gene: TRBV28; abundance: few; CDR3aa: CASSAAATGYTGELFF; CDR3nt: TGTGCCAGCAGTGCCGCGGCGACAGGATACACCGGGGAGCTGTTTTTT
j_gene: TRBJ2-2; d_gene: TRBD1; v_gene: TRBV7-2; abundance: few; CDR3aa: CASSTRQGIAGELFF; CDR3nt: TGTGCCAGCAGCACCCGACAGGGAATCGCCGGGGAGCTGTTTTTT
j_gene: TRBJ2-5; d_gene: .; v_gene: TRBV25-1; abundance: many; CDR3aa: CASSDAAETQYF; CDR3nt: TGTGCCAGCAGTGACGCGGCCGAGACCCAGTACTTC
j_gene: TRBJ2-7; d_gene: .; v_gene: TRBV18; abundance: many; CDR3aa: CASSPSRPYEQYF; CDR3nt: TGTGCCAGCTCACCCTCTCGGCCCTACGAGCAGTACTTC
j_gene: TRBJ2-1; d_gene: TRBD2; v_gene: TRBV7-9; abundance: few; CDR3aa: CASIPPSGRPSYNEQFF; CDR3nt: TGTGCCAGCATCCCCCCCAGCGGGAGGCCGTCCTACAATGAGCAGTTCTTC
j_gene: TRBJ1-1; d_gene: TRBD1; v_gene: TRBV24-1; abundance: few; CDR3aa: CATSRGGPLGTEAFF; CDR3nt: TGTGCCACCAGCCGAGGGGGCCCCTTGGGCACTGAAGCTTTCTTT
j_gene: TRBJ1-1; d_gene: .; v_gene: TRBV11-3; abundance: few; CDR3aa: CASSLGGVAEAFF; CDR3nt: TGTGCCAGCAGCTTAGGCGGGGTAGCTGAAGCTTTCTTT
j_gene: TRBJ1-2; d_gene: TRBD1; v_gene: TRBV7-9; abundance: .; CDR3aa: CASSSGQGKNYGYTF; CDR3nt: TGTGCCAGCAGCTCCGGACAGGGGAAGAACTATGGCTACACCTTC
j_gene: TRBJ2-1; d_gene: TRBD2; v_gene: TRBV20-1; abundance: many; CDR3aa: CSARGLAGGISYNEQFF; CDR3nt: TGCAGTGCTAGGGGACTAGCGGGAGGGATATCCTACAATGAGCAGTTCTTC
j_gene: TRBJ1-1; d_gene: .; v_gene: TRBV29-1; abundance: .; CDR3aa: CSVDPLDSEAFF; CDR3nt: TGCAGCGTCGACCCTCTCGACAGTGAAGCTTTCTTT
j_gene: TRBJ1-1; d_gene: TRBD1; v_gene: TRBV9; abundance: few; CDR3aa: CASSVGDRGYRPEAFF; CDR3nt: TGTGCCAGCAGCGTAGGGGACAGGGGCTATCGGCCTGAAGCTTTCTTT
j_gene: TRBJ1-1; d_gene: .; v_gene: TRBV5-1; abundance: many; CDR3aa: CASSSLGHQNTEAFF; CDR3nt: TGCGCCAGCAGCTCCTTGGGACACCAGAACACTGAAGCTTTCTTT
j_gene: TRBJ2-1; d_gene: .; v_gene: TRBV4-2; abundance: few; CDR3aa: CASSQDHQGTNNEQFF; CDR3nt: TGTGCCAGCAGCCAAGATCATCAGGGGACTAACAATGAGCAGTTCTTC
j_gene: TRBJ1-1; d_gene: .; v_gene: TRBV4-2; abundance: many; CDR3aa: CASSQVTGEAFF; CDR3nt: TGTGCCAGCAGCCAAGTAACAGGAGAAGCTTTCTTT
j_gene: TRBJ1-2; d_gene: .; v_gene: TRBV27; abundance: many; CDR3aa: CASSLARYPFGGYTF; CDR3nt: TGTGCCAGCAGTTTGGCACGCTACCCCTTCGGGGGCTACACCTTC
j_gene: TRBJ2-5; d_gene: .; v_gene: TRBV7-3; abundance: .; CDR3aa: CASSPNGFQETQYF; CDR3nt: TGTGCCAGCAGCCCCAACGGATTCCAAGAGACCCAGTACTTC
j_gene: TRBJ2-1; d_gene: TRBD2; v_gene: TRBV7-9; abundance: many; CDR3aa: CASRAGSGRAFEQFF; CDR3nt: TGTGCCAGCAGGGCCGGTAGCGGGAGAGCGTTTGAGCAGTTCTTC
j_gene: TRBJ2-1; d_gene: .; v_gene: TRBV19; abundance: few; CDR3aa: CATRRVGVDEQFF; CDR3nt: TGTGCCACTAGGCGCGTGGGGGTCGATGAGCAGTTCTTC
j_gene: TRBJ1-1; d_gene: .; v_gene: TRBV6-1; abundance: many; CDR3aa: CASMWQDTEAFF; CDR3nt: TGTGCCAGCATGTGGCAGGACACTGAAGCTTTCTTT
j_gene: TRBJ2-7; d_gene: .; v_gene: TRBV27; abundance: .; CDR3aa: CASSARLGPSYEQYF; CDR3nt: TGTGCCAGCAGTGCCAGACTAGGCCCTTCCTACGAGCAGTACTTC
j_gene: TRBJ1-1; d_gene: TRBD1; v_gene: TRBV29-1; abundance: many; CDR3aa: CSVVGTGGGVTEAFF; CDR3nt: TGCAGCGTCGTAGGGACAGGGGGAGGTGTGACTGAAGCTTTCTTT
j_gene: TRBJ2-1; d_gene: .; v_gene: TRBV12-3/TRBV12-4; abundance: many; CDR3aa: CASSPGTSYNEQFF; CDR3nt: TGTGCCAGCAGTCCCGGTACTAGTTACAATGAGCAGTTCTTC
j_gene: TRBJ1-5; d_gene: TRBD1; v_gene: TRBV12-3/TRBV12-4; abundance: many; CDR3aa: CASLLGQGQPQHF; CDR3nt: TGTGCCAGCCTCCTTGGACAGGGTCAGCCCCAGCATTTT
j_gene: TRBJ2-5; d_gene: .; v_gene: TRBV5-1; abundance: .; CDR3aa: CASSLGGVQETQYF; CDR3nt: TGCGCCAGCAGCTTGGGGGGCGTTCAAGAGACCCAGTACTTC
j_gene: TRBJ1-5; d_gene: .; v_gene: TRBV24-1; abundance: .; CDR3aa: CATSDPNGGRNF; CDR3nt: TGTGCCACCAGTGATCCTAATGGGGGCCGCAATTTT
j_gene: TRBJ2-7; d_gene: .; v_gene: TRBV5-4; abundance: few; CDR3aa: CASSLGGGGEGYEQYF; CDR3nt: TGTGCCAGCAGCTTGGGCGGTGGCGGAGAAGGGTACGAGCAGTACTTC
j_gene: TRBJ2-2; d_gene: TRBD1; v_gene: TRBV11-3; abundance: .; CDR3aa: CASSRTGQYTGELFF; CDR3nt: TGTGCCAGCAGCCGGACGGGACAGTACACCGGGGAGCTGTTTTTT
j_gene: TRBJ2-5; d_gene: .; v_gene: TRBV5-6; abundance: .; CDR3aa: CASSLASRETQYF; CDR3nt: TGTGCCAGCAGCTTGGCGAGCCGGGAGACCCAGTACTTC
j_gene: TRBJ2-1; d_gene: TRBD1; v_gene: TRBV29-1; abundance: many; CDR3aa: CSGPGQGNEQFF; CDR3nt: TGCAGCGGACCGGGACAGGGGAATGAGCAGTTCTTC
j_gene: TRBJ2-7; d_gene: .; v_gene: TRBV5-6; abundance: many; CDR3aa: CASSLASREQYF; CDR3nt: TGTGCCAGCAGCTTGGCCTCACGTGAGCAGTACTTC
j_gene: TRBJ2-2; d_gene: .; v_gene: TRBV19; abundance: .; CDR3aa: CASSITGPGELFF; CDR3nt: TGTGCCAGTAGTATCACAGGTCCCGGGGAGCTGTTTTTT
j_gene: TRBJ2-3; d_gene: TRBD1; v_gene: TRBV5-1; abundance: .; CDR3aa: CASSLYRGSTDTQYF; CDR3nt: TGCGCCAGCAGCTTATACAGGGGGAGCACAGATACGCAGTATTTT
j_gene: TRBJ1-6; d_gene: .; v_gene: TRBV12-3/TRBV12-4; abundance: many; CDR3aa: CASSRQGNSPLHF; CDR3nt: TGTGCCAGCAGCAGGCAGGGAAATTCACCCCTCCACTTT
j_gene: TRBJ1-1; d_gene: .; v_gene: TRBV11-2; abundance: .; CDR3aa: CASSLVNWFRGGNTEAFF; CDR3nt: TGTGCCAGCAGCTTAGTTAATTGGTTTCGGGGAGGAAACACTGAAGCTTTCTTT
j_gene: TRBJ2-1; d_gene: .; v_gene: TRBV11-2; abundance: many; CDR3aa: CASSFVSSEQFF; CDR3nt: TGTGCCAGCAGCTTCGTGTCATCGGAGCAGTTCTTC
j_gene: TRBJ1-4; d_gene: TRBD1; v_gene: TRBV25-1; abundance: many; CDR3aa: CASSDPGQDLEKLFF; CDR3nt: TGTGCCAGCAGTGATCCGGGACAGGACCTTGAAAAACTGTTTTTT
j_gene: TRBJ1-5; d_gene: .; v_gene: TRBV12-3/TRBV12-4; abundance: many; CDR3aa: CASSLGQPNQPQHF; CDR3nt: TGTGCCAGCAGTTTGGGGCAGCCCAATCAGCCCCAGCATTTT
j_gene: TRBJ2-5; d_gene: .; v_gene: TRBV3-1; abundance: few; CDR3aa: CDSSPQQETQYF; CDR3nt: TGTGACAGCAGCCCACAACAAGAGACCCAGTACTTC